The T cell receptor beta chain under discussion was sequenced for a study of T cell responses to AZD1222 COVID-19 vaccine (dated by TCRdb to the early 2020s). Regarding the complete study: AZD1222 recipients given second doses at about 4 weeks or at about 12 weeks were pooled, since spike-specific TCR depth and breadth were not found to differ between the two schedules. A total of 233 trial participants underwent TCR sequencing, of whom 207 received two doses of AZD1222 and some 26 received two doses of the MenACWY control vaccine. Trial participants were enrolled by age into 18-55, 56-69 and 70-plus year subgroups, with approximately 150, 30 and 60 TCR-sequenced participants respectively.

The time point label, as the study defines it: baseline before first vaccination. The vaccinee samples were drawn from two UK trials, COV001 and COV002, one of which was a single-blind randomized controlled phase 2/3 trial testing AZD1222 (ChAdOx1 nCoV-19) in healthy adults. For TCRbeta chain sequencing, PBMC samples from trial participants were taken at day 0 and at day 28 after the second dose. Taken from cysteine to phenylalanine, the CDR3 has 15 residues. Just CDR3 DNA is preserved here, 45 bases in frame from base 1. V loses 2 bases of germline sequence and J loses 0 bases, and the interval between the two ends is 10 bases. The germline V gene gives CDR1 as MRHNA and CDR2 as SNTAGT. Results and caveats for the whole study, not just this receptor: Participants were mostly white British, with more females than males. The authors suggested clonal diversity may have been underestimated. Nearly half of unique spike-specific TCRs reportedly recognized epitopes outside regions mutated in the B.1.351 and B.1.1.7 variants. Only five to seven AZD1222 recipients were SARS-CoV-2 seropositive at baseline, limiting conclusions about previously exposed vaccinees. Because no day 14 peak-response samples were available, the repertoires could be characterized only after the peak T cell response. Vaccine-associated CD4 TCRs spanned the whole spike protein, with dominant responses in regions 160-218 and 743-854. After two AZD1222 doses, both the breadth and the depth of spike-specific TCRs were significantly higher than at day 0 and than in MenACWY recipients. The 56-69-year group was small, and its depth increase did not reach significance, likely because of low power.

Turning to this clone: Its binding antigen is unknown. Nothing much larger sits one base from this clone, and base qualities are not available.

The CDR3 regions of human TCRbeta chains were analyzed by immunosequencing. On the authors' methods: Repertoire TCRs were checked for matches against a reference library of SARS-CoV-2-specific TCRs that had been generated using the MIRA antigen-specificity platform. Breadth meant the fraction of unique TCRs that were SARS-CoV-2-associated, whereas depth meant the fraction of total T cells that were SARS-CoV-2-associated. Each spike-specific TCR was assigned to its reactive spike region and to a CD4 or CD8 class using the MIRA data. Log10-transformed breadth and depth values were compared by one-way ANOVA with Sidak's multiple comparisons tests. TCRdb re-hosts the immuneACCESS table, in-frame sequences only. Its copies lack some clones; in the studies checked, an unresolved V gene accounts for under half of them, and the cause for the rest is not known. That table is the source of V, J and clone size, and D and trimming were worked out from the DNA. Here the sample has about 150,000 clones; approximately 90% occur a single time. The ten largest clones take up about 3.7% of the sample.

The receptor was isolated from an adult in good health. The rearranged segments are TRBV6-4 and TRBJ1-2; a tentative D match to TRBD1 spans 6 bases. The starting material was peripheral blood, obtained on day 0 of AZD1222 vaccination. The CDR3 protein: CASSDQQGSNYGYTF. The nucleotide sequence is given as TGTGCCAGCAGTGACCAACAGGGTTCTAACTATGGCTACACCTTC.